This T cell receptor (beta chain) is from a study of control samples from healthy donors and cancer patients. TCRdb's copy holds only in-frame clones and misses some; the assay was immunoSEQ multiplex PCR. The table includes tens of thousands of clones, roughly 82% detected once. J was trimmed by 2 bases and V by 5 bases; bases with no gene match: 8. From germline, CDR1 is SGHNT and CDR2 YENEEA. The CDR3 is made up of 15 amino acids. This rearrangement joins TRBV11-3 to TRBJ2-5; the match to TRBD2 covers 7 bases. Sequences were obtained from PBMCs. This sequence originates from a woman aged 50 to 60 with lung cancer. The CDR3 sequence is CASSPRWGGQETQYF. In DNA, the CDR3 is TGTGCCAGCAGCCCACGATGGGGGGGGCAAGAGACCCAGTACTTC.